Listed here are 14 T cell receptor beta chains from one sample, sequenced in a study of T cell responses to AZD1222 COVID-19 vaccine. Data came from immunoSEQ multiplex PCR; TCRdb stores just in-frame clones and leaves some out. The sample contains some 130,000 clones, about 89% of which appear only once. Material: peripheral blood, obtained on day 0 of AZD1222 vaccination. The receptors here all came from an adult in good health.

The chain is built from TRBV4-2 and TRBJ2-5; the match to TRBD2 covers 14 bases. Per the germline V gene, CDR1 is LGHNA and CDR2 is YNFKEQ. Trimming took 1 base from V and 5 from J; bases not matched to a gene: 3. The CDR3 runs to 16 residues. The CDR3 loop is CASSQGTSGGRETQYF. CDR3 DNA sequence: TGTGCCAGCAGCCAAGGGACTAGCGGGGGGAGGGAGACCCAGTACTTC.

The chain employs TRBV11-3 and TRBJ2-5, with D hard to call. Germline V gene lookup returns CDR1 SGHNT and CDR2 YENEEA. V shed 4 bases and J shed 0 bases, with 3 bases lying between them. The CDR3 is 12 amino acids. CDR3 sequence: CASSSYQETQYF. CDR3 DNA: TGTGCCAGCAGCTCCTACCAAGAGACCCAGTACTTC. The complete variable domain, with remaining parts taken from reference TRBV11-3 and TRBJ2-5, reads EAGVVQSPRYKIIEKKQPVAFWCNPISGHNTLYWYLQNLGQGPELLIRYENEEAVDDSQLPKDRFSAERLKGVDSTLKIQPAELGDSAVYLCASSSYQETQYFGPGTRLLVL.

V usage is TRBV29-1 and J usage is TRBJ1-1; 9 nucleotides match TRBD1. Germline V gene lookup returns CDR1 SQVTM and CDR2 ANQGSEA. J lost 1 base, V lost 8 bases, and 17 bases had no gene match. This CDR3 has 17 amino acids. CDR3 nucleotide sequence: TGCAGCCATGCGGGCGGGACAGGGCACTTACGGAACACTGAAGCTTTCTTT. Its translation: CSHAGGTGHLRNTEAFF.

The J gene is TRBJ1-2, the V gene TRBV6-5; D is possibly TRBD1 (5 bases). Germline lookup yields CDR1 MNHEY and CDR2 SVGAGI. The CDR3 has 15 amino acids. Trimming pared 0 bases from V and 4 bases from J, leaving 12 bases between. The CDR3 spells CASSYSAGLIYGYTF. CDR3 coding DNA: TGTGCCAGCAGTTACTCAGCGGGACTGATCTATGGCTACACCTTC.

The chain recombines TRBV6-1 with TRBJ1-2; D gene ambiguous. Germline loops: CDR1 MNHNS, CDR2 SASEGT. V lost 2 bases and J lost 5, with 9 bases in between. The CDR3 contains 13 residues. CDR3 nucleotide sequence: TGTGCCAGCAGTGAAAGCCGACGATATGGCTACACCTTC. Residues: CASSESRRYGYTF.

This chain links TRBV29-1 with TRBJ1-2; D possibly corresponds to TRBD1 (5 bases). Looked up from germline, CDR1 is SQVTM and CDR2 is ANQGSEA. V shed 4 bases and J shed 4 bases, with 10 bases lying between them. The CDR3 consists of 12 residues. In DNA, the CDR3 is TGCAGCGTTGTATTGGGGACCTATGGCTACACCTTC. Protein product: CSVVLGTYGYTF.

This chain connects TRBV27 to TRBJ1-4, with D maybe TRBD1 (5 bases). V lost 4 bases, J lost 11 bases, and 14 bases lay in between. The CDR3 is 13 residues long. Per germline, CDR1 MNHEY and CDR2 SMNVEV (reference sequence). The CDR3 sequence: CASSSGTRGKLFF. The CDR3, as DNA: TGTGCCAGCAGTTCCGGGACGCGCGGGAAACTGTTTTTT. Variable domain in full (rest from reference TRBV27 and TRBJ1-4): EAQVTQNPRYLITVTGKKLTVTCSQNMNHEYMSWYRQDPGLGLRQIYYSMNVEVTDKGDVPEGYKVSRKEKRNFPLILESPSPNQTSLYFCASSSGTRGKLFFGSGTQLSVL.

The chain is built from TRBV19 and TRBJ2-7; 8 nucleotides line up with TRBD2. Trimming took 2 bases from V and 2 from J; bases not matched to a gene: 5. Germline values: CDR1 LNHDA, CDR2 SQIVND (reference sequence). The CDR3 extends over 15 amino acids. Here the CDR3 reads CASSIISGDTYEQYF. CDR3 bases: TGTGCCAGTAGTATAATTAGCGGGGACACCTACGAGCAGTACTTC.

The J gene is TRBJ2-5, the V gene TRBV7-9; 7 bases are shared with TRBD1. This CDR3 contains 15 residues. The V gene end was trimmed by 7 bases and the J gene end by 2 bases; junction bases not matched to a gene: 10. Germline CDR1 reads SEHNR; CDR2 reads FQNEAQ (reference sequence). Here the CDR3 reads CASTLTWGQQETQYF. The CDR3 DNA is TGTGCCAGCACACTTACGTGGGGACAGCAAGAGACCCAGTACTTC.

The rearrangement joins TRBV18 to TRBJ1-6; no clear D gene. The V and J ends lost 6 bases and 2 bases respectively, with 11 bases between them. The CDR3 is 15 residues long. Germline V gene lookup returns CDR1 KGHSH and CDR2 LQKENI. CDR3 sequence (DNA): TGTGCCAGCTCTCGGGAAGGGACCTATAATTCACCCCTCCACTTT. It encodes CASSREGTYNSPLHF.

The chain carries TRBV5-1 and TRBJ2-7; a weak D match, TRBD2 (5 bases). This CDR3 has 17 amino acids. The germline V and J ends were trimmed by 4 bases and 0 bases, with 20 bases remaining between them. Per germline, CDR1 SGHRS and CDR2 YFSETQ. CDR3 coding DNA: TGCGCCAGCAGCCAGCCCCTTGAGGGCTACAACTCCTACGAGCAGTACTTC. Residues: CASSQPLEGYNSYEQYF.

V and J are TRBV6-5 and TRBJ1-2, with D possibly being TRBD1 (5 bases). V lost 2 bases and J lost 4, with 8 bases in between. The germline CDR1 and CDR2 sequences are MNHEY and SVGAGI. This CDR3 is built from 13 residues. In DNA, the CDR3 is TGTGCCAGCAGTTACCAACAGGCCTATGGCTACACCTTC. Protein product: CASSYQQAYGYTF.

The rearrangement links TRBV6-4 to TRBJ2-1; 7 nucleotides match TRBD2. Germline V gives CDR1 MRHNA, CDR2 SNTAGT. The CDR3 covers 15 residues. After removal of 0 bases from V and 4 bases from J, the junction contained 3 bases not matched to a gene. In nucleotides, the CDR3 is TGTGCCAGCAGTGACTCGGGGGGGGATTACAATGAGCAGTTCTTC. This encodes CASSDSGGDYNEQFF.

Comment on this clone: Other DNA sequences in the same sample also yield this CDR3. V is TRBV18 and J is TRBJ1-1; a possible D gene is TRBD1 (5 bases). CDR3 length: 13 residues. The ends were cut back, 4 bases at V and 2 bases at J, with 8 bases in the middle. Germline assignment: CDR1 KGHSH and CDR2 LQKENI. The CDR3 sequence: CASSQQANTEAFF. The CDR3 DNA sequence: TGTGCCAGCTCACAACAGGCAAACACTGAAGCTTTCTTT.